Below, 30 T cell receptor beta chains from the same sample are listed, as sequenced in a study of cytomegalovirus exposure and HLA in healthy donors. Use of 60 Vbeta and 13 Jbeta primers characterized the PCR. The method was immunoSEQ multiplex PCR; TCRdb's version includes in-frame clones alone and lacks a portion of them. The data hold some 61,000 clones, with roughly 77% observed a single time. Sequences were obtained from PBMCs. These receptors were obtained from a human donor in good health.

V gene TRBV9 combines with J gene TRBJ2-5; 10 positions match TRBD2. There are 17 residues in the CDR3. With V trimmed by 0 bases and J by 5 bases, 10 bases remained unmatched. Per germline, CDR1 SGDLS and CDR2 YYNGEE. CDR3 coding DNA: TGTGCCAGCAGCGTAGTTAGCGGGGGGCCCTCTGGGGAGACCCAGTACTTC. Encoded protein: CASSVVSGGPSGETQYF.

The chain has TRBV5-8 and TRBJ1-5, with 8 nucleotides matching TRBD1. The germline gives CDR1 SGHTS, CDR2 YDEGEE. The ends lost 0 bases at V and 4 bases at J; junction bases unmatched: 9. The CDR3 consists of 17 residues. The CDR3: CASSLGSGTGVNQPQHF. The CDR3 bases are TGTGCCAGCAGCTTGGGATCCGGGACAGGAGTAAATCAGCCCCAGCATTTT.

The chain joins TRBV19 to TRBJ2-5; D gene unclear. The germline gives CDR1 LNHDA, CDR2 SQIVND (reference sequence). Deletions cut 4 bases from V and 0 bases from J, with 9 bases between. This CDR3 has 14 amino acids. CDR3 bases: TGTGCCAGTAGTAACTCACAGTACCAAGAGACCCAGTACTTC. As protein: CASSNSQYQETQYF.

The chain employs TRBV27 and TRBJ2-7; tentatively, D is TRBD1 (6 bases). V lost 3 bases and J 3 bases, leaving 12 bases between the germline ends. This CDR3 is 14 amino acids long. Germline assignment: CDR1 MNHEY and CDR2 SMNVEV (reference sequence). CDR3 in amino acids: CASSFTVQGYEQYF. CDR3 bases: TGTGCCAGCAGTTTCACTGTACAGGGCTACGAGCAGTACTTC.

The chain couples TRBV5-1 to TRBJ1-2, with a possible D match to TRBD1 (6 bases). CDR3 size: 18 residues. V was shortened by 4 bases and J by 0 bases, with 22 bases between the two germline ends. CDR1 is SGHRS, CDR2 YFSETQ, per germline. The CDR3 bases are TGCGCCAGCAGCCACCGCTGGGGTTACAGGGAAGCTAACTATGGCTACACCTTC. Translating gives CASSHRWGYREANYGYTF.

This chain uses TRBV2 with TRBJ2-2; D ambiguous. The CDR3 consists of 14 residues. Germline CDR1 reads SNHLY; CDR2 reads FYNNEI. V was pared by 6 bases and J by 6 bases, with 14 bases between. CDR3 residues: CASRAPARAGELFF. In DNA, the CDR3 is TGTGCCAGCAGGGCCCCGGCCCGGGCCGGGGAGCTGTTTTTT.

Turning to this clone: Other DNA sequences of this sample code for an identical CDR3. The V gene is TRBV27, the J gene TRBJ2-3; possible D gene TRBD1, 5 bases. The germline V gene has CDR1 MNHEY and CDR2 SMNVEV (reference sequence). This CDR3 is built from 15 residues. V was cut by 5 bases and J by 2 bases, with 14 bases left in between. CDR3 in DNA: TGTGCCAGCAGTCTAAGGCAGGGTATCACAGATACGCAGTATTTT. Its protein is CASSLRQGITDTQYF.

This clone was seen once. The chain has TRBV7-3 and TRBJ2-1, with a possible D match to TRBD2 (7 bases). The CDR3 is made up of 15 amino acids. V dropped 2 bases and J dropped 6 bases, with 14 bases sitting between them. CDR1 SGHTA and CDR2 FQGTGA come from the germline V gene. The CDR3 DNA reads TGTGCCAGCAGCTTAGACGGGGGGCTAAGCAATGAGCAGTTCTTC. It codes for CASSLDGGLSNEQFF.

CDR3 residues: CASSLISGGEQYF. CDR3 in DNA: TGTGCCAGCAGCTTGATATCGGGTGGCGAGCAGTACTTC. This sequence joins TRBV7-9 and TRBJ2-7; D not certain. V lost 3 bases, J lost 6 bases, and 12 bases lay in between. The CDR3 sequence is 13 residues long. Germline loops: CDR1 SEHNR, CDR2 FQNEAQ (reference sequence).

Only a few counts were recorded for this clone. This sequence joins TRBV19 and TRBJ2-1; TRBD2 agrees at 8 bases. The V gene's germline CDR1 is LNHDA and CDR2 SQIVND (reference sequence). There are 14 residues in the CDR3. V dropped 4 bases and J dropped 12; count of bases not matched to a gene: 11. The CDR3 is CASSTPGLGGMQFF. CDR3 bases: TGTGCCAGTAGTACACCGGGACTAGGAGGAATGCAGTTCTTC. The full variable domain, in which reference TRBV19 and TRBJ2-1 provide the parts outside the CDR3, is DGGITQSPKYLFRKEGQNVTLSCEQNLNHDAMYWYRQDPGQGLRLIYYSQIVNDFQKGDIAEGYSVSREKKESFPLTVTSAQKNPTAFYLCASSTPGLGGMQFFGPGTRLTVL.

The V and J genes are TRBV9 and TRBJ1-5; D unresolved. Deletions cut 4 bases from V and 2 bases from J, with 13 bases between. The CDR3 extends over 15 amino acids. Germline CDR1 reads SGDLS; CDR2 reads YYNGEE. The CDR3 reads CASSFGPGGNQPQHF. Written as DNA, the CDR3 is TGTGCCAGCAGCTTCGGCCCCGGGGGCAATCAGCCCCAGCATTTT.

The chain couples TRBV7-8 to TRBJ2-1; D uncertain. The CDR3 covers 13 residues. Looked up from germline, CDR1 is SGHVS and CDR2 is FQNEAQ. V was trimmed by 2 bases and J by 9 bases, leaving 11 bases between them. CDR3 in amino acids: CASSLQSIGEQFF. The CDR3 DNA reads TGTGCCAGCAGCTTACAATCTATTGGTGAGCAGTTCTTC.

The chain has TRBV4-1 and TRBJ1-1, with 9 positions matching TRBD1. Germline CDR1 reads MGHRA; CDR2 reads YSYEKL. The CDR3 extends over 19 amino acids. Trimming took 1 base from V and 0 from J; bases not matched to a gene: 12. CDR3 bases: TGCGCCAGCAGCCAAGTTCTTCAAACCGGGACAGGGCTGAACACTGAAGCTTTCTTT. Translating it yields CASSQVLQTGTGLNTEAFF.

This clone occurred once. A junction end diverges from the germline sequence, so it may reflect a read error. The chain uses TRBV7-7 and TRBJ2-5, with 9 bases fitting TRBD1. Per the germline V gene, CDR1 is SSHAT and CDR2 is FNYEAQ (reference sequence). CDR3 size: 15 residues. This CDR3 reads CASSLGGQGIETQYF. CDR3 coding DNA: TGTGCTAGCAGCTTGGGGGGACAGGGTATTGAGACCCAGTACTTC.

This sequence joins TRBV7-2 and TRBJ2-7; the match to TRBD2 covers 7 bases. CDR1 and CDR2 from the germline V gene are SGHTA and FQGNSA. V trimming: 1 base; J trimming: 1 base; junction bases outside the gene matches: 7. This CDR3 region has 16 residues. CDR3 in amino acids: CASSLGGGSSSYEQYF. The CDR3 DNA reads as TGTGCCAGCAGCTTAGGGGGGGGGAGTAGTTCCTACGAGCAGTACTTC.

The chain recombines TRBV5-6 with TRBJ2-5; possibly TRBD2 for D (6 bases). This CDR3 has 14 residues. V was pared by 5 bases and J by 7 bases, with 18 bases between. Germline-derived CDR1 and CDR2 are SGHDT and YYEEEE. CDR3 bases: TGTGCCAGCAGGAGGGGCGGGGCCATCGGGACCCAGTACTTC. It translates to CASRRGGAIGTQYF.

This chain links TRBV28 with TRBJ1-2, with D possibly TRBD1 on 5 matching bases. The germline CDR1 and CDR2 sequences are MDHEN and SYDVKM. Trimming took 3 bases from V and 8 from J, leaving 10 bases between them. The CDR3 totals 12 residues. The CDR3 DNA reads as TGTGCCAGCAGTTTGACAGCCCGCGGCTACACCTTC. Translated, it gives CASSLTARGYTF.

The genes are TRBV19 and TRBJ2-7, with D tentatively TRBD1 (5 bases). The CDR3 covers 13 residues. In germline, CDR1 is LNHDA, CDR2 SQIVND (reference sequence). Trimming left V 3 bases short and J 2 bases short, with 8 bases between. The CDR3 DNA is TGTGCCAGTAGTATTTGGGGCCCCTACGAGCAGTACTTC. This gives the protein CASSIWGPYEQYF.

The V gene is TRBV6-6, the J gene TRBJ1-1; TRBD1 matches 7 bases. The junction had 8 bases not matched to a gene; V was cut back by 2 bases and J by 5 bases. The germline CDR1 and CDR2 sequences are MNHNY and SVGAGI (reference sequence). This CDR3 spans 15 amino acids. CDR3 amino acids: CASSYSNRGRTEAFF. The DNA of the CDR3 is TGTGCCAGCAGTTACAGCAACAGGGGTCGAACTGAAGCTTTCTTT.

CDR3 protein: CASTLQGAYGYTF. CDR3 nucleotides: TGTGCCAGCACTCTACAGGGGGCCTATGGCTACACCTTC. V and J are TRBV2 and TRBJ1-2; 9 positions agree with TRBD1. V shed 7 bases and J 4 bases; nucleotides not matched to a gene: 4. CDR1 and CDR2 (germline): SNHLY, FYNNEI. The CDR3 loop spans 13 amino acids. Full variable domain (missing parts from reference TRBV2 and TRBJ1-2): EPEVTQTPSHQVTQMGQEVILRCVPISNHLYFYWYRQILGQKVEFLVSFYNNEISEKSEIFDDQFSVERPDGSNFTLKIRSTKLEDSAMYFCASTLQGAYGYTFGSGTRLTVV.

The V call is TRBV14, the J call TRBJ1-1; D remains ambiguous. CDR3 length: 16 amino acids. The germline CDR1 and CDR2 sequences are SGHDN and FVKESK. Trimming pared 5 bases from V and 5 bases from J, leaving 21 bases between. The CDR3 DNA sequence: TGTGCCAGCAGCAAAGCCGGTAGAGGAGGCGAGACTGAAGCTTTCTTT. Residues: CASSKAGRGGETEAFF.

This chain links TRBV6-1 with TRBJ1-3; D is undetermined. This CDR3 is 15 amino acids long. Germline CDR1 is MNHNS and CDR2 is SASEGT. The germline V and J ends were trimmed by 7 bases and 1 base, with 14 bases remaining between them. CDR3 amino acids: CASTDVRSSGNTIYF. In DNA form, the CDR3 reads TGTGCCAGCACTGACGTTCGGAGTTCTGGAAACACCATATATTTT.

The chain carries TRBV4-2 and TRBJ1-1; possible D gene TRBD1, 5 bases. CDR1 and CDR2 from the germline V gene are LGHNA and YNFKEQ. V lost 4 bases and J lost 1, with 16 bases in between. CDR3 size: 16 residues. CDR3 coding DNA: TGTGCCAGCAGCCCAGCCCAAGGGGCGAGGAACACTGAAGCTTTCTTT. This gives the protein CASSPAQGARNTEAFF.

The chain employs TRBV5-5 and TRBJ1-4; D remains unclear. Per the germline V gene, CDR1 is SGHKS and CDR2 is YYEKEE (reference sequence). This CDR3 comprises 16 residues. Between the trimmed V and J ends, which lost 2 bases and 0 bases, there was a span of 11 bases. In nucleotides, the CDR3 is TGTGCCAGCAGCTTACGGTCCGGGGCAACTAATGAAAAACTGTTTTTT. Its protein product is CASSLRSGATNEKLFF.

V usage is TRBV7-8 and J usage is TRBJ2-5; maybe TRBD2 (5 bases). The CDR3 contains 14 residues. Germline V gene lookup returns CDR1 SGHVS and CDR2 FQNEAQ. The V end lost 5 bases, the J end lost 2 bases, and 12 bases lay between the germline ends. CDR3 in amino acids: CASSARDIQETQYF. The DNA for the CDR3 is TGTGCCAGCAGCGCCCGGGATATACAAGAGACCCAGTACTTC.

The chain carries TRBV5-1 and TRBJ2-5; D unresolved. V gave up 4 bases and J gave up 2 bases, with 3 bases separating them. CDR3 length: 11 amino acids. CDR1 SGHRS and CDR2 YFSETQ come from the germline V gene. CDR3 DNA sequence: TGCGCCAGCAGCACTCAAGAGACCCAGTACTTC. Protein: CASSTQETQYF.

The sample holds one count of this clone. This sequence joins TRBV5-1 and TRBJ1-2; D gene ambiguous. The germline V gene encodes CDR1 SGHRS and CDR2 YFSETQ. Trimming shortened V by 0 bases and J by 3 bases, and 18 bases separated the two germline ends. The CDR3 consists of 17 residues. This CDR3 is CASSLEALGLLDYGYTF. The CDR3 DNA follows: TGCGCCAGCAGCTTGGAAGCCCTCGGGTTGTTGGACTATGGCTACACCTTC.

The genes are TRBV6-5 and TRBJ2-1; D is possibly TRBD2 (6 bases). Germline CDR1 and CDR2: MNHEY and SVGAGI. This CDR3 has 13 residues. The germline V and J ends were trimmed by 5 bases and 8 bases, with 13 bases remaining between them. CDR3 sequence (DNA): TGTGCCAGCAGTGCGTGGGGGGACGATGAGCAGTTCTTC. It specifies CASSAWGDDEQFF.

The chain employs TRBV6-1 and TRBJ2-6, with D hard to call. V gave up 0 bases and J gave up 0 bases, with 15 bases separating them. This CDR3 has 19 amino acids. The V gene's germline CDR1 is MNHNS and CDR2 SASEGT. The CDR3 coding sequence is TGTGCCAGCAGTGAAGCGCCGGGTGGGTCTCTCTCTGGGGCCAACGTCCTGACTTTC. Protein sequence: CASSEAPGGSLSGANVLTF.

The V and J genes are TRBV2 and TRBJ2-7, with D unclear. The CDR3 runs 13 residues. From germline, CDR1 is SNHLY and CDR2 FYNNEI. Trimming removed 6 bases at V and 2 bases at J, with 11 bases between. CDR3 DNA sequence: TGTGCCAGCAGAACAGTATTTGCCTACGAGCAGTACTTC. It yields the protein CASRTVFAYEQYF.